This T cell receptor (beta chain) appears in the sequencing data of a study of glioma-infiltrating T cells after dendritic cell vaccination. Study in general: Monocyte-derived dendritic cells, cultured approximately 7 days with IL-4 and GM-CSF, were pulsed with autologous tumor lysate.

The repertoire was sequenced with immunoSEQ multiplex PCR; TCRdb's copy has only in-frame clones and lacks some. The profile shows 80,000 to 95,000 clones, over 65% of them singletons. The CDR3 runs to 14 residues. V lost 3 bases and J lost 1, with 10 bases in between. CDR1 and CDR2 (germline): LNHDA, SQIVND (reference sequence). The source was blood, collected before dendritic cell vaccination. The TCR comes from a human donor with glioblastoma. The rearrangement links TRBV19 to TRBJ2-7; D perhaps matches TRBD1 (6 bases). CDR3 nucleotide sequence: TGTGCCAGTAGTATGATACAGGGTTCCTACGAGCAGTACTTC. Residues: CASSMIQGSYEQYF.